This T cell receptor beta chain appears in the sequencing data of a study of blood T cell repertoires in COVID-19. Study overall: The cDNA or gDNA used as material had been derived from T cells, B-cell-depleted T cells, or PBMCs.

This clone was detected only once. V was pared by 5 bases and J by 2 bases, with 16 bases between. The germline V gene has CDR1 SGHRS and CDR2 YFSETQ. CDR3 size: 15 residues. TCRdb's table, derived via immunoSEQ multiplex PCR, lists solely in-frame clones and lacks some. The top ten hold 6.9% of the sample, which has around 82,000 clones, 80% to 95% seen once. The source of this sequence is a human donor in a cohort sampled during active COVID-19. Sequenced input: peripheral blood. This chain links TRBV5-1 with TRBJ1-2; D not resolved. As DNA, the CDR3 is TGCGCCAGCAGGTTCGACCCGGAGGGCAACTATGGCTACACCTTC. Its translation: CASRFDPEGNYGYTF.